A single sample gave rise to the 12 T cell receptor beta chains below, sequenced in a study of T cells after yellow fever vaccination. TCRdb used MiXCR to reprocess the 5' RACE reads, holding one entry per CDR3 protein. The table has some 250,000 distinct CDR3 sequences, about 3.9% seen once. Here the sequenced sample was PBMCs, taken 15 days after the yellow fever booster vaccination. These receptor sequences come from a man in his late teens or twenties who received the YFV17D yellow fever vaccine.

There are a few counts of this clonotype. The gene calls are TRBV10-3 and TRBJ1-1, with D unclear. Between the trimmed V and J ends, which lost 7 bases and 5 bases, there was a span of 20 bases. CDR1 is ENHRY, CDR2 SYGVKD, per germline. The CDR3 extends over 15 amino acids. CDR3 in amino acids: CAITEGLNRETEAFF. The CDR3 region has the DNA TGTGCCATCACAGAGGGTTTGAATAGAGAAACTGAAGCTTTCTTT.

This clonotype was recorded many times. The genes are TRBV12-3 or TRBV12-4 and TRBJ2-1; the D gene is possibly TRBD2 (6 bases). This CDR3 is 15 amino acids long. Trimming left V 3 bases short and J 7 bases short, with 16 bases between. Written as DNA, the CDR3 is TGTGCCAGCAGTTTCGTAGTAGGGCGGGGAAATGAGCAGTTCTTC. Translating gives CASSFVVGRGNEQFF.

This clonotype was counted many times. This chain joins TRBV19 and TRBJ2-1; 8 nucleotides align to TRBD1. V lost 6 bases, J lost 0 bases, and 13 bases stayed unmatched. CDR1 LNHDA and CDR2 SQIVND come from the germline V gene (reference sequence). The CDR3 contains 18 residues. CDR3 amino acids: CASRPRTGMVSSYNEQFF. The CDR3 DNA reads TGTGCCAGTAGACCCAGGACAGGGATGGTTAGCTCCTACAATGAGCAGTTCTTC.

This clonotype was seen more than once but under ten times. The V gene is TRBV4-3, the J gene TRBJ1-3; D is undetermined. Trimming removed 0 bases from V and 4 bases from J, with 19 bases in between. This CDR3 contains 18 residues. Germline loops: CDR1 LGHNA, CDR2 YSLEER. This CDR3 is CASSQDTPDGSSGNTIYF. Written as DNA, the CDR3 is TGCGCCAGCAGCCAAGATACCCCGGACGGATCAAGCGGAAACACCATATATTTT.

This clonotype was picked up many times. The rearrangement links TRBV6-5 to TRBJ2-1, with 8 bases aligning to TRBD1. This CDR3 comprises 15 residues. The germline V gene encodes CDR1 MNHEY and CDR2 SVGAGI. V shed 6 bases, J shed 6 bases, and the junction held 10 bases outside the gene matches. The CDR3, as DNA: TGTGCCAGCAGCTCCCAGGGGGCGCTTGGCAATGAGCAGTTCTTC. This codes for CASSSQGALGNEQFF.

This clonotype showed up many times. The DNA of the CDR3 is TGTGCCAGCAGTTCGCTCGGGACCCTGTCGGGAACTGAAGCTTTCTTT. Residues: CASSSLGTLSGTEAFF. The chain employs TRBV6-5 and TRBJ1-1, with TRBD1 as a possible D gene (5 bases). This CDR3 spans 16 amino acids. Trimming took 4 bases from V and 5 from J, leaving 20 bases between them. CDR1 is MNHEY and CDR2 is SVGAGI in the germline V gene.

This clonotype was observed many times. The V and J genes are TRBV12-3 or TRBV12-4 and TRBJ2-7; D unresolved. V lost 5 bases and J 2 bases, leaving 10 bases between the germline ends. The CDR3 loop spans 13 amino acids. DNA of the CDR3: TGTGCCAGCAGTACAGTAGCCGCCTACGAGCAGTACTTC. Protein product: CASSTVAAYEQYF.

This clonotype was detected many times. The chain carries TRBV27 and TRBJ2-7; D may be TRBD1 or TRBD2 (5 bases each). The length of the CDR3 is 15 residues. CDR1 is MNHEY and CDR2 is SMNVEV in the germline V gene (reference sequence). V was clipped by 5 bases and J by 5 bases, with 19 bases between them. The CDR3 DNA is TGTGCCAGCAGTCCCCCCTATGGGGGTCAGGACGAGCAGTACTTC. As protein: CASSPPYGGQDEQYF.

This clonotype was observed at least ten times. The chain couples TRBV5-1 to TRBJ2-1, with D possibly being TRBD1 or TRBD2 (5 bases each). The germline V gene encodes CDR1 SGHRS and CDR2 YFSETQ. V was pared by 0 bases and J by 6 bases, with 10 bases between. The CDR3 covers 14 residues. For the CDR3, the DNA is TGCGCCAGCAGCTTGGGGGACGAAACCAATGAGCAGTTCTTC. Its translation is CASSLGDETNEQFF.

At least ten counts were recorded for this clonotype. This sequence joins TRBV12-3 or TRBV12-4 and TRBJ1-3, with 10 nucleotides matching TRBD1. The ends lost 5 bases at V and 0 bases at J; junction bases unmatched: 13. The CDR3 covers 19 residues. In DNA form, the CDR3 reads TGTGCCAGCAGTCCGTCGGGACAGGGGCTGCTGAGCTCTGGAAACACCATATATTTT. Amino acids: CASSPSGQGLLSSGNTIYF.

Ten or more counts support this clonotype. This chain joins TRBV5-1 and TRBJ2-1, with a weak D call TRBD2 (6 bases). The CDR3 spans 14 residues. Germline V gene lookup returns CDR1 SGHRS and CDR2 YFSETQ. The germline V and J ends were trimmed by 5 bases and 2 bases, with 11 bases remaining between them. The CDR3 spells CASRLAIAYNEQFF. DNA of the CDR3: TGCGCCAGCAGACTAGCTATCGCCTACAATGAGCAGTTCTTC.

This clonotype was seen at least ten times. The chain recombines TRBV14 with TRBJ2-1, with D possibly being TRBD1 (6 bases). CDR1 is SGHDN and CDR2 is FVKESK in the germline V gene. The CDR3 contains 15 residues. V lost 4 bases and J lost 9, with 19 bases in between. The CDR3, as DNA: TGTGCCAGCAGCCTCCCTGGGACAAGTTCGGCTGAGCAGTTCTTC. This codes for CASSLPGTSSAEQFF.